By share, the clone carrying this T cell receptor beta chain counts as medium-sized (0.01 to 0.1%). The antigen remains unidentified. V was trimmed by 6 bases and J by 3 bases, leaving 18 bases between them. Per germline, CDR1 DFQATT and CDR2 SNEGSKA (reference sequence). The CDR3 length is 16 residues. The sample belongs to a study of molecular identifiers for immune sequencing clone quantification. Whole-study results and caveats: Among effectors, clones above 20 RNA copies held over 97% of molecules; among naive cells, under 1%.

Isolation of naive CD8 T cells was achieved by sorting on a CD8+CD4-CCR7+CD45RA+ phenotype. TCRdb fed the PCR reads into MiXCR, producing one record per CDR3 protein. The table shows over 8,000 distinct CDR3 sequences, with approximately 19% occurring only once. The specimen was naive CD8+ T cells from blood, with Jurkat cell RNA spiked in. As to subset: FACS-sorted CD8+CD4-CCR7+CD45RA+ naive T cells. The chain has TRBV20-1 and TRBJ2-6, with D perhaps matching TRBD2 (6 bases). The TCR sequence derives from a human donor in good health. Some libraries in this study had Jurkat cell RNA spiked in. Here the CDR3 reads CSAPDYHLGGANVLTF. As DNA, the CDR3 is TGCAGTGCCCCGGACTACCACTTAGGTGGGGCCAACGTCCTGACTTTC.